This entry lists 8 T cell receptor beta chains sequenced from one sample in a study of T cells in Graves' hyperthyroidism and ophthalmopathy. The source material, RNA transcripts, was used to amplify TCR beta CDR3 regions. HTBI primers drove first-round RT-PCR of the TCR CDR3. TCRdb re-called the multiplex PCR reads through MiXCR, storing one row per CDR3 protein. In the table there are over 700,000 distinct CDR3 sequences, 35% to 45% of which are singletons. Input material: blood. All receptors come from a man between 18 and 35 years old with Graves' hyperthyroidism.

V gene TRBV28 combines with J gene TRBJ1-4, with D uncertain. Per germline, CDR1 MDHEN and CDR2 SYDVKM. The CDR3 runs 14 residues. Trimming shortened V by 8 bases and J by 0 bases, and 10 bases separated the two germline ends. The CDR3 region has the DNA TGTGCCAGCCACCCGGACTCAACTAATGAAAAACTGTTTTTT. Translation gives CASHPDSTNEKLFF.

This rearrangement joins TRBV9 to TRBJ1-5; D is unclear. V was clipped by 3 bases and J by 5 bases, with 9 bases between them. Germline CDR1 and CDR2: SGDLS and YYNGEE. CDR3 length equals 13 residues. The CDR3 sequence: CASSEEGHQPQHF. CDR3 nucleotide sequence: TGTGCCAGCAGCGAAGAGGGCCATCAGCCCCAGCATTTT.

As regards this clonotype: This may come from a read error, since a much larger clone is one base off. The genes are TRBV20-1 and TRBJ1-1, with D perhaps matching TRBD1 (6 bases). CDR3 length: 14 residues. The germline V gene encodes CDR1 DFQATT and CDR2 SNEGSKA (reference sequence). The germline V and J ends were trimmed by 4 bases and 4 bases, with 16 bases remaining between them. For the CDR3, the DNA is TGCAGTGCTACCCGACAGGCAGTGAGCACTGAAGCTTTCTTT. Its protein product is CSATRQAVSTEAFF.

This chain connects TRBV10-3 to TRBJ1-1; TRBD1 is a possible D gene (5 bases). The CDR3 sequence is 15 residues long. Trimming removed 6 bases at V and 1 base at J, with 15 bases between. Germline V gene lookup returns CDR1 ENHRY and CDR2 SYGVKD. The CDR3 DNA sequence: TGTGCCATCAGCTACTCAGGGCCGTCGAACACTGAAGCTTTCTTT. Its translation is CAISYSGPSNTEAFF.

The chain uses TRBV25-1 and TRBJ1-5, with a possible D match to TRBD1 (5 bases). Germline CDR1 reads MGHDK; CDR2 reads SYGVNS. V was pared by 1 base and J by 2 bases, with 12 bases between. This CDR3 comprises 16 residues. Here the CDR3 reads CASSESGGGGNQPQHF. Written as DNA, the CDR3 is TGTGCCAGCAGTGAATCGGGGGGTGGAGGCAATCAGCCCCAGCATTTT.

This clonotype came up many times. CDR3 sequence (DNA): TGCGCCAGCAGTGAAGGCAGGGTAGAGGGACTCCCCTATGGCTACACCTTC. Protein sequence: CASSEGRVEGLPYGYTF. J is TRBJ1-2 and V is TRBV10-2; tentative D call: TRBD1 (5 bases). The V end was cut by 3 bases, the J end by 4 bases, with 21 bases between. The germline V gene has CDR1 WSHSY and CDR2 SAAADI. The length of the CDR3 is 17 residues.

This clonotype was counted only a few times. Sequence at one end of the junction differs from germline and may be a read error. V gene TRBV5-1 combines with J gene TRBJ2-2; TRBD1 matches at 8 bases. The CDR3 loop spans 14 amino acids. From germline, CDR1 is SGHRS and CDR2 YFSETQ. The CDR3 reads CASSLEQGAGELFF. In DNA form, the CDR3 reads TGTGCCAGCAGCTTAGAACAGGGGGCCGGGGAGCTGTTTTTT.

This chain connects TRBV15 to TRBJ2-6; the match to TRBD1 covers 7 bases. CDR3 length: 16 residues. Germline V gene data show CDR1 as LNHNV and CDR2 as YYDKDF (reference sequence). With V trimmed by 3 bases and J by 1 base, 3 bases remained unmatched. The CDR3 DNA reads as TGTGCCACCAGCAGCTACAGGGGTTCTGGGGCCAACGTCCTGACTTTC. It is translated as CATSSYRGSGANVLTF.